This T cell receptor (beta chain) was found in a study of blood T cells in healthy people across ages. Trimming pared 3 bases from V and 1 base from J, leaving 5 bases between. The CDR3 totals 13 residues. Germline V gene data show CDR1 as MDHEN and CDR2 as SYDVKM. Then a second PCR, running about 7 to 11 cycles, was carried out with a sample-barcoded 5' primer and a J-beta primer mix. TCRdb re-called the 5' RACE reads through MiXCR, storing one row per CDR3 protein. The table lists 540,000 or so distinct CDR3 sequences, about 26% of them singletons. The V and J genes are TRBV28 and TRBJ2-3; D gene uncertain. This receptor was taken from a woman in her 70s in good health. The sequenced material came from blood. CDR3 region: CASSFWRTDTQYF. Written as DNA, the CDR3 is TGTGCCAGCAGTTTTTGGCGCACAGATACGCAGTATTTT.